This passage covers 18 T cell receptor beta chains from one sample sequenced in a study of blood T cell dynamics during melanoma immunotherapy. Libraries were prepared by immunoSEQ multiplex PCR; TCRdb keeps only in-frame clonotypes and omits some of them. The sample includes some 15,000 clones, approximately 84% seen only once; the top ten take roughly 9%. As to time point: pre-treatment baseline. The input for sequencing was blood, taken from a patient treated with checkpoint blockade. These receptors all stem from a human donor with melanoma.

V and J are TRBV28 and TRBJ1-3; 9 nucleotides align to TRBD1. This CDR3 contains 20 residues. J lost 1 base, V lost 3 bases, and 16 bases had no gene match. Per germline, CDR1 MDHEN and CDR2 SYDVKM. As DNA, the CDR3 is TGTGCCAGCAGTTTCTTCCTTACAACAGGGGGCGCTTTATCTGGAAACACCATATATTTT. Translation gives CASSFFLTTGGALSGNTIYF.

The V and J genes are TRBV7-8 and TRBJ1-4, with D unresolved. Germline V gene sequence: CDR1 SGHVS, CDR2 FQNEAQ. The CDR3 covers 15 residues. Trimming removed 3 bases from V and 0 bases from J, with 8 bases in between. The CDR3 bases are TGTGCCAGCAGCTTCTACACCGCAACTAATGAAAAACTGTTTTTT. It is translated as CASSFYTATNEKLFF.

The chain employs TRBV5-4 and TRBJ1-2, with TRBD1 identical over 9 bases. V was pared by 4 bases and J by 5 bases, with 9 bases of the junction left unmatched. The CDR3 totals 15 residues. Germline assignment: CDR1 SGHNT and CDR2 YYREEE (reference sequence). CDR3 in amino acids: CASSPRDRELYGYTF. Written as DNA, the CDR3 is TGTGCCAGCAGCCCCCGGGACAGGGAATTATATGGCTACACCTTC.

The V gene is TRBV7-9, the J gene TRBJ2-1, with TRBD2 matching over 14 bases. Germline V gene sequence: CDR1 SEHNR, CDR2 FQNEAQ (reference sequence). After removal of 4 bases from V and 7 bases from J, the junction contained 9 bases not matched to a gene. This CDR3 region has 17 residues. CDR3 DNA sequence: TGTGCCAGCAGCTGGGGGGGGACTAGCGGGAGTTTTAATGAGCAGTTCTTC. Its translation is CASSWGGTSGSFNEQFF.

The J gene is TRBJ1-2, the V gene TRBV5-5, with D maybe TRBD1 (6 bases). Deletions cut 0 bases from V and 8 bases from J, with 14 bases between. The germline V gene encodes CDR1 SGHKS and CDR2 YYEKEE (reference sequence). The CDR3 runs to 14 residues. The CDR3 region has the DNA TGTGCCAGCAGCTTGGATGGGGGGCGTCGCGGCTACACCTTC. This gives the protein CASSLDGGRRGYTF.

This chain joins TRBV5-1 and TRBJ2-2; D is perhaps TRBD1 or TRBD2 (5 bases each). This CDR3 has 15 residues. Germline V gives CDR1 SGHRS, CDR2 YFSETQ. V lost 4 bases, J lost 4 bases, and 14 bases lay in between. The CDR3 loop is CASSPGTRITGELFF. For the CDR3, the DNA is TGCGCCAGCAGCCCAGGGACCCGGATCACCGGGGAGCTGTTTTTT.

The chain recombines TRBV7-8 with TRBJ1-2; D unclear. V gave up 1 base and J gave up 6 bases, with 6 bases separating them. The V gene's germline CDR1 is SGHVS and CDR2 FQNEAQ. The CDR3 loop spans 12 amino acids. CDR3 nucleotides: TGTGCCAGCAGCTTAGTCGGAGATGGCTACACCTTC. Protein product: CASSLVGDGYTF.

The rearrangement joins TRBV4-2 to TRBJ1-6; D remains unclear. The CDR3 spans 15 residues. Trimming shortened V by 0 bases and J by 7 bases, and 10 bases separated the two germline ends. Germline loops: CDR1 LGHNA, CDR2 YNFKEQ. Written as DNA, the CDR3 is TGTGCCAGCAGCCAAGAGCAGAGCAGCAATTCACCCCTCCACTTT. Translating gives CASSQEQSSNSPLHF.

The chain has TRBV29-1 and TRBJ2-7; 8 bases line up with TRBD2. Looked up from germline, CDR1 is SQVTM and CDR2 is ANQGSEA. Trimming took 7 bases from V and 0 from J; bases not matched to a gene: 2. This CDR3 is 12 amino acids long. Written as DNA, the CDR3 is TGCAGCGGGGGGACTAGCTCCTACGAGCAGTACTTC. Its translation: CSGGTSSYEQYF.

This clone was seen more than once but under ten times. The genes are TRBV21-1 and TRBJ1-5; whether TRBD1, the table's D call, matches the DNA was not checked. TRBV21-1 is shown as a pseudogene. This CDR3 contains 18 residues. In nucleotides, the CDR3 is TGTGCCAGCAGCAAGGTAGGTTTGGCAGACAATAGCAATCAGCCCCAGCATTTT. Translating gives CASSKVGLADNSNQPQHF.

This chain links TRBV5-1 with TRBJ1-4; D possibly corresponds to TRBD1 (5 bases). The CDR3 sequence is 15 residues long. Trimming stripped 1 base from V and 5 bases from J, with 12 bases between. CDR1 and CDR2 from the germline V gene are SGHRS and YFSETQ. The CDR3 reads CASSLFGALNEKLFF. The CDR3 DNA follows: TGCGCCAGCAGCTTGTTCGGGGCTTTGAATGAAAAACTGTTTTTT.

The V call is TRBV7-2, the J call TRBJ2-7, with a weak D call TRBD2 (6 bases). CDR3 size: 17 residues. The V and J ends lost 3 bases and 3 bases respectively, with 21 bases between them. CDR1 SGHTA and CDR2 FQGNSA come from the germline V gene. The CDR3, as DNA: TGTGCCAGCAGCTTCGAGATTGGAGGGGCCTATGGCTACGAGCAGTACTTC. This codes for CASSFEIGGAYGYEQYF. The full variable domain, in which reference TRBV7-2 and TRBJ2-7 provide the parts outside the CDR3, is GAGVSQSPSNKVTEKGKDVELRCDPISGHTALYWYRQSLGQGLEFLIYFQGNSAPDKSGLPSDRFSAERTGGSVSTLTIQRTQQEDSAVYLCASSFEIGGAYGYEQYFGPGTRLTVT.

This chain uses TRBV27 with TRBJ1-2; possible D gene TRBD1, 6 bases. CDR1 is MNHEY, CDR2 SMNVEV, per germline (reference sequence). Trimming shortened V by 4 bases and J by 4 bases, and 16 bases separated the two germline ends. The CDR3 spans 15 residues. CDR3 sequence (DNA): TGTGCCAGCAGTTCCTCCGGGACACCAAGCTATGGCTACACCTTC. It is translated as CASSSSGTPSYGYTF.

This clone has only one observation. A read error may account for a junction end that differs from germline. This sequence joins TRBV7-9 and TRBJ1-1; perhaps TRBD1 as D (5 bases). The CDR3 extends over 12 amino acids. The V gene's germline CDR1 is SEHNR and CDR2 FQNEAQ (reference sequence). The CDR3 loop reads CASSLRSVGTDF. DNA of the CDR3: TGTGCCAGCAGCTTAAGATCAGTAGGGACGGATTTT.

This chain connects TRBV7-9 to TRBJ1-1; D is uncertain. Germline loops: CDR1 SEHNR, CDR2 FQNEAQ (reference sequence). V was pared by 5 bases and J by 5 bases, with 18 bases between. CDR3 length equals 15 residues. CDR3 sequence: CASSPKLRVSTEAFF. The CDR3 nucleotides are TGTGCCAGCAGCCCCAAACTCCGAGTTTCAACTGAAGCTTTCTTT.

The chain links TRBV19 to TRBJ1-1; D unclear. Per the germline V gene, CDR1 is LNHDA and CDR2 is SQIVND (reference sequence). The CDR3 extends over 14 amino acids. V dropped 3 bases and J dropped 4 bases, with 12 bases sitting between them. CDR3 sequence: CASSMFGEATEAFF. CDR3 bases: TGTGCCAGTAGTATGTTTGGGGAGGCCACTGAAGCTTTCTTT.

The count of this clone is one. The chain couples TRBV6-1 to TRBJ1-5; D gene unclear. The germline V gene encodes CDR1 MNHNS and CDR2 SASEGT. This CDR3 is built from 15 residues. V lost 6 bases, J lost 3 bases, and 15 bases lay in between. DNA of the CDR3: TGTGCCAGCAGCCAAAATGGTCTGGTCAATCAGCCCCAGCATTTT. Encoded protein: CASSQNGLVNQPQHF.

The rearrangement uses TRBV25-1 and TRBJ1-3, with 7 bases lining up with TRBD1. Germline lookup yields CDR1 MGHDK and CDR2 SYGVNS. The CDR3 sequence is 16 residues long. V dropped 3 bases and J dropped 0; count of bases not matched to a gene: 5. CDR3 protein: CASSEARQGSGNTIYF. The CDR3 DNA sequence: TGTGCCAGCAGTGAGGCCAGACAGGGCTCTGGAAACACCATATATTTT.